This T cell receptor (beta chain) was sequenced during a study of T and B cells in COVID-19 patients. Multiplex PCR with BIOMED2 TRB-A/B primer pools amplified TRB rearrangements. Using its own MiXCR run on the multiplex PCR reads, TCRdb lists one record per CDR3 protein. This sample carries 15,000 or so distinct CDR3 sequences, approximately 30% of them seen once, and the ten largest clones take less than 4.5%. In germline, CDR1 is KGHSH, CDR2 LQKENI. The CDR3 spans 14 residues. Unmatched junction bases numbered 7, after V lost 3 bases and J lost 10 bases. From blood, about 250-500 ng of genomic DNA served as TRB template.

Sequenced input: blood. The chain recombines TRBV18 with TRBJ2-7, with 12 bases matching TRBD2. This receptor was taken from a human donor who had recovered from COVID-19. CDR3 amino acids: CASSPRTSGEYQYF. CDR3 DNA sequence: TGTGCCAGCTCACCGAGGACTAGCGGGGAGTATCAGTACTTC.